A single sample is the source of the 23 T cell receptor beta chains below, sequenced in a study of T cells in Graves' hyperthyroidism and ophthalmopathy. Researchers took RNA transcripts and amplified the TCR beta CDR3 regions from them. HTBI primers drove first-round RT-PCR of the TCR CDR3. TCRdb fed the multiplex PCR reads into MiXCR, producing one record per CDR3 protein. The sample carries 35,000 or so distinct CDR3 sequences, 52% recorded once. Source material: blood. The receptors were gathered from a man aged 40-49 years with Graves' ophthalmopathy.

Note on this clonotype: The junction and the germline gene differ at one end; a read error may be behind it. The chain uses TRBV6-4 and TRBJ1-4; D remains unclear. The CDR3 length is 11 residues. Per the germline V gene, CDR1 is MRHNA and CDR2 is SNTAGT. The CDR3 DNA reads TGTGCCAGCAGCGGGTATGAAAAACCGTTTTTT. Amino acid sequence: CASSGYEKPFF.

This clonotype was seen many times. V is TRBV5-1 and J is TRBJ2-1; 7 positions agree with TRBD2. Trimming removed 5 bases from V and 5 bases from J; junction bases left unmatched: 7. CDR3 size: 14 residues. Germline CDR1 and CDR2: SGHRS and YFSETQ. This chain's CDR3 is CASSATSANNEQFF. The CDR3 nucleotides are TGCGCCAGCAGTGCTACTAGCGCTAACAATGAGCAGTTCTTC.

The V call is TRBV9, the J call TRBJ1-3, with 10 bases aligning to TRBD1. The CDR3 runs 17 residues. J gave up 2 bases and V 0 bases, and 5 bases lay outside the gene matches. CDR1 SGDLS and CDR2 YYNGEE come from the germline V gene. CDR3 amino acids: CASSVEYGTGAGNTIYF. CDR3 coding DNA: TGTGCCAGCAGCGTAGAATACGGGACAGGGGCTGGAAACACCATATATTTT.

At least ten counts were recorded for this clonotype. CDR3 loop: CASRGEDTGELFF. The CDR3 region has the DNA TGTGCCAGCAGGGGTGAGGACACCGGGGAGCTGTTTTTT. The rearrangement uses TRBV2 and TRBJ2-2; unclear D gene. Trimming took off 6 bases at V and 3 bases at J, with 8 bases between the two ends. The germline V gene has CDR1 SNHLY and CDR2 FYNNEI. CDR3 length equals 13 residues.

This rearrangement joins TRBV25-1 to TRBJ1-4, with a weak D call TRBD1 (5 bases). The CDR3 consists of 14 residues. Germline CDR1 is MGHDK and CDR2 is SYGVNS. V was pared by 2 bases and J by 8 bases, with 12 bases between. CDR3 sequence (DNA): TGTGCCAGCAGTGAAGACAGTCTGGGCGAAAAACTGTTTTTT. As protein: CASSEDSLGEKLFF.

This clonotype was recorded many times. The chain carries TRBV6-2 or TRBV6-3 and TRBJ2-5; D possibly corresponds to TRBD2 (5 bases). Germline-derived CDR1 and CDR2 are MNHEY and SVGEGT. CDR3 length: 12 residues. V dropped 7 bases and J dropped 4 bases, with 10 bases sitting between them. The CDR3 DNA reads TGTGCCAGCAATAGAGGGCCAGAGACCCAGTACTTC. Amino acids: CASNRGPETQYF.

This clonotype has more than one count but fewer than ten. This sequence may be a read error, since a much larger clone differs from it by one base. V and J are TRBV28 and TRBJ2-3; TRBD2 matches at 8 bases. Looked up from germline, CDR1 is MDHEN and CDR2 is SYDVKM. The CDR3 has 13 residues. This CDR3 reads CAGRPGGADTQYF. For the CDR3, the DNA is TGTGCCGGCAGACCCGGGGGGGCAGATACGCAGTATTTT.

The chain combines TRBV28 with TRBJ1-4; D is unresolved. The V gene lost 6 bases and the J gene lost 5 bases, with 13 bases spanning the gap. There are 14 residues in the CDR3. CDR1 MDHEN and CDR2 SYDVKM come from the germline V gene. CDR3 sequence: CASRPGETNEKLFF. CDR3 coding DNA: TGTGCCAGCAGACCCGGGGAGACGAATGAAAAACTGTTTTTT.

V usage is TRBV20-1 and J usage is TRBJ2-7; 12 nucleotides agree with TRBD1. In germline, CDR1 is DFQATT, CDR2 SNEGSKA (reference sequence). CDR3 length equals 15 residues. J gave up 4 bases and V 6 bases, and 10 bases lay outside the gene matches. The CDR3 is CSAGTGGSSTYEQYF. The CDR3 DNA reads TGCAGTGCAGGGACAGGGGGCAGTTCGACGTACGAGCAGTACTTC.

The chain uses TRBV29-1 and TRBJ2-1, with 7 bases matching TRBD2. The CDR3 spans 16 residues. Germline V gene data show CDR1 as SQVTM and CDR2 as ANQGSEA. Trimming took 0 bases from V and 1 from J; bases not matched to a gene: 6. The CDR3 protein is CSVEDDGRKSYNEQFF. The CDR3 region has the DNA TGCAGCGTTGAAGACGACGGGAGGAAGTCCTACAATGAGCAGTTCTTC.

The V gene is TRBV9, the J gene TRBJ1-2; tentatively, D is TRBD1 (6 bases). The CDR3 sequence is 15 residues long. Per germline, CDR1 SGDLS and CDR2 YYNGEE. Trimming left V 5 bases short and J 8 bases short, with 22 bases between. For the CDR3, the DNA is TGTGCCAGCAGTCGACAGGCGGGCAGGGGTTACGGCTACACCTTC. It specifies CASSRQAGRGYGYTF.

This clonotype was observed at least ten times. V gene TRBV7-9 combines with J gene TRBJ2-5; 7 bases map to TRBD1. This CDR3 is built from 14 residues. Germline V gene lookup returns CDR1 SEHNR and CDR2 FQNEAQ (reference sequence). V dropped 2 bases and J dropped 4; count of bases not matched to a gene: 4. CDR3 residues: CASSLSTGRETQYF. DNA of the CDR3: TGTGCCAGCAGCTTATCGACAGGGCGAGAGACCCAGTACTTC.

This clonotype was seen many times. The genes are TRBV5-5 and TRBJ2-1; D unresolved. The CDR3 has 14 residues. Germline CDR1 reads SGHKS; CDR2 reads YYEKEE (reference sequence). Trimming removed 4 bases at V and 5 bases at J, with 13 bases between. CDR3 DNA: TGTGCCAGCAGCAATCTTCCCAAAGACAATGAGCAGTTCTTC. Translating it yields CASSNLPKDNEQFF.

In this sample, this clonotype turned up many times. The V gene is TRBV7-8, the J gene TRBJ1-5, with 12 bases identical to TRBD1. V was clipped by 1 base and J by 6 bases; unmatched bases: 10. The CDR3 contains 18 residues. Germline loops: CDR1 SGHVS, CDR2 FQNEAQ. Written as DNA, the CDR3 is TGTGCCAGCAGCTTAGGCCCGGGACAGGGGGCCGGGGGTCAGCCCCAGCATTTT. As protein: CASSLGPGQGAGGQPQHF.

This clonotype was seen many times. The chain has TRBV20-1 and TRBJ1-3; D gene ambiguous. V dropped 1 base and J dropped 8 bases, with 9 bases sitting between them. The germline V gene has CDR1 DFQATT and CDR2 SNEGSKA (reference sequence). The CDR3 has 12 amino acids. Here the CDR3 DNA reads TGCAGTGCTAGAGCTCCCCGGGACACCATATATTTT. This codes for CSARAPRDTIYF.

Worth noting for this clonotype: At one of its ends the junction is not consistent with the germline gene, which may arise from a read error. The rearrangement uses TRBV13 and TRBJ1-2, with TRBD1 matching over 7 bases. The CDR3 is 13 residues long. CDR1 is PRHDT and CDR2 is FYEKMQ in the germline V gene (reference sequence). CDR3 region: CTSSLVTGSGYTF. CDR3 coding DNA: TGTACCAGCAGCTTAGTGACAGGGAGTGGCTACACCTTC.

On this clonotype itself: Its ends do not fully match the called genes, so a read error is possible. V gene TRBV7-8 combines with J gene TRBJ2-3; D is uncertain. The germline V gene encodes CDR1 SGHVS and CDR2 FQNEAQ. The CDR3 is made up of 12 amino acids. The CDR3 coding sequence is TGTGCCAGCAGCTTACAAAGGGATACGCGGTATTTC. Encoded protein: CASSLQRDTRYF.

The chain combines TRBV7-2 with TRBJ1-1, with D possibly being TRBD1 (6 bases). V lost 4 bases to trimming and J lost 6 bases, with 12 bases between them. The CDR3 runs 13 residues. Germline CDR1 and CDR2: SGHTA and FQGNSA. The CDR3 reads CASSSYREAEAFF. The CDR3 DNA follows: TGTGCCAGCAGCTCCTACAGGGAGGCTGAAGCTTTCTTT. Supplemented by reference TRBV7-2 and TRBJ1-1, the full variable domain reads GAGVSQSPSNKVTEKGKDVELRCDPISGHTALYWYRQSLGQGLEFLIYFQGNSAPDKSGLPSDRFSAERTGGSVSTLTIQRTQQEDSAVYLCASSSYREAEAFFGQGTRLTVV.

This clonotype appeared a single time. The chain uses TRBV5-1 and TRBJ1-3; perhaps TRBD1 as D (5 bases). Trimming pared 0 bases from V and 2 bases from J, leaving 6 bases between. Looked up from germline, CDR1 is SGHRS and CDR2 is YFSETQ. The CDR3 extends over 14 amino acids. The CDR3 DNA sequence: TGCGCCAGCAGCTTGGAACAGGCTGGAAACACCATATATTTT. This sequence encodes CASSLEQAGNTIYF.

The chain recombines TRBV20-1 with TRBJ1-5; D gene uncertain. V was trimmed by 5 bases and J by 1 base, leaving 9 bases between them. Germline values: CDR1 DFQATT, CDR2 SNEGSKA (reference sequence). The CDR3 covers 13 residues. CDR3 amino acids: CSARSGSNQPQHF. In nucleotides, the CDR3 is TGCAGTGCTCGTAGCGGGAGCAATCAGCCCCAGCATTTT.

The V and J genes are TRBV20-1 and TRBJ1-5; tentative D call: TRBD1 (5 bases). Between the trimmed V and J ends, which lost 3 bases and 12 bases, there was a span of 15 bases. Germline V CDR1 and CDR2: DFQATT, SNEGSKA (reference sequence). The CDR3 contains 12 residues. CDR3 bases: TGCAGTGCTAGTGGGGGAGGGAGGCACCAGCATTTT. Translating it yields CSASGGGRHQHF.

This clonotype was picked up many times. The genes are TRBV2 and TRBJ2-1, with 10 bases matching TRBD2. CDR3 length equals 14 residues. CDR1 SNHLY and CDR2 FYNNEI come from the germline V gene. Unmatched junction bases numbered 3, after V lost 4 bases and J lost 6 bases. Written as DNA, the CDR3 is TGTGCCAGCAGTGGACTAGCGGGCTTCAATGAGCAGTTCTTC. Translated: CASSGLAGFNEQFF.

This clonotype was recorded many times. Written as DNA, the CDR3 is TGTGCCAGCAGCCCCAAGGGGGGGCCGTACTCCTACGAGCAGTACTTC. It yields the protein CASSPKGGPYSYEQYF. This chain connects TRBV27 to TRBJ2-7, with a weak D call TRBD2 (7 bases). Trimming stripped 6 bases from V and 0 bases from J, with 18 bases between. The germline V gene has CDR1 MNHEY and CDR2 SMNVEV (reference sequence). This CDR3 region has 16 residues.